This T cell receptor (beta chain) appears in the sequencing data of a study of T cell changes during pregnancy in multiple sclerosis. CDR3 length: 18 amino acids. V lost 8 bases and J lost 0, with 23 bases in between. CDR1 is WNHNN, CDR2 SYGVQD, per germline (reference sequence). Here immunoSEQ multiplex PCR was the method, and the copy in TCRdb shows in-frame clones only, minus some. Of about 30,000 clones listed, roughly 91% were seen once; the top ten hold about 3.5%. The TCR originated in a female donor in good health, enrolled as a control in a pregnancy study. The chain employs TRBV10-1 and TRBJ2-1; the D is unclear. The sequencing here drew on CD4+ T cells from peripheral blood mononuclear cells, taken in the first trimester of pregnancy. The CDR3 reads CASPQESIRFSSYNEQFF. Here the CDR3 DNA reads TGCGCCAGCCCTCAGGAATCAATAAGATTCAGCTCCTACAATGAGCAGTTCTTC.